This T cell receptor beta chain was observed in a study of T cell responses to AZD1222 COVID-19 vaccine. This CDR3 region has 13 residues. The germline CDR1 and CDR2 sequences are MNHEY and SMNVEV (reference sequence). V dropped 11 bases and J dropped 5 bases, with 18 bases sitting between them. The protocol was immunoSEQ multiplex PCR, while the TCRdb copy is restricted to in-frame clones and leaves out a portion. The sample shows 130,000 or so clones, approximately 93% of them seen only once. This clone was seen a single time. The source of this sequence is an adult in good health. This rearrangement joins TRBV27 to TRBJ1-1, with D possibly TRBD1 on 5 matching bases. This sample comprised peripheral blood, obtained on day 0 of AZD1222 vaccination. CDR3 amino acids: CASRAAGETEAFF. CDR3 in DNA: TGTGCCTCTCGGGCGGCGGGGGAGACTGAAGCTTTCTTT.